One sample yielded the 17 T cell receptor beta chains listed below, sequenced in a study of cytomegalovirus exposure and HLA in healthy donors. In the PCR, 60 Vbeta and 13 Jbeta primers were used. Measured with immunoSEQ multiplex PCR; TCRdb has only the in-frame clones, and not every one. The sample holds 150,000 to 200,000 clones; roughly 85% are singletons and the top ten take almost 9.5%. The sequenced material came from PBMCs. The receptors were gathered from a man younger than 30 in good health and CMV-seropositive.

This clone appeared once. The rearrangement uses TRBV19 and TRBJ2-1; 8 bases line up with TRBD2. Germline V gene lookup returns CDR1 LNHDA and CDR2 SQIVND (reference sequence). The CDR3 has 17 amino acids. Trimming cost V 0 bases and J 2 bases; bases outside gene matches: 6. The CDR3, as DNA: TGTGCCAGTAGTATAGAGGCCAGCGGGGGCACCTACAATGAGCAGTTCTTC. Translating it yields CASSIEASGGTYNEQFF.

The V and J genes are TRBV30 and TRBJ2-7, with 7 bases that match TRBD1. Trimming took 2 bases from V and 0 from J; bases not matched to a gene: 7. Germline V gene data show CDR1 as GTSNPN and CDR2 as SVGIG (reference sequence). The CDR3 runs 15 residues. CDR3: CAWSNDRANSYEQYF. The CDR3 DNA reads as TGTGCCTGGAGTAACGACAGGGCCAACTCCTACGAGCAGTACTTC.

In nucleotides, the CDR3 is TGTGCCAGCAGCCAACTAATTCGAGGGACAGGACTTAATTCACCCCTCCACTTT. It translates to CASSQLIRGTGLNSPLHF. The V call is TRBV14, the J call TRBJ1-6; 8 bases are a match to TRBD1. V shed 2 bases and J 6 bases; nucleotides not matched to a gene: 12. Germline CDR1 SGHDN, CDR2 FVKESK. The CDR3 loop spans 18 amino acids.

The chain recombines TRBV11-2 with TRBJ1-6; D is undetermined. The CDR3 runs 14 residues. V lost 3 bases and J lost 0, with 3 bases in between. Looked up from germline, CDR1 is SGHAT and CDR2 is FQNNGV. The CDR3: CASSLRSYNSPLHF. The DNA for the CDR3 is TGTGCCAGCAGCTTGCGCTCCTATAATTCACCCCTCCACTTT.

The V and J genes are TRBV5-8 and TRBJ1-1; perhaps TRBD1 as D (5 bases). Per germline, CDR1 SGHTS and CDR2 YDEGEE. Trimming removed 0 bases from V and 5 bases from J, with 14 bases in between. The CDR3 loop spans 15 amino acids. The CDR3 loop reads CASSLEHRGGTEAFF. CDR3 nucleotides: TGTGCCAGCAGCTTGGAACACCGTGGGGGGACTGAAGCTTTCTTT.

The chain carries TRBV2 and TRBJ2-3, with D possibly being TRBD1 (6 bases). The V and J ends lost 3 bases and 3 bases respectively, with 10 bases between them. The CDR3 extends over 14 amino acids. The germline V gene has CDR1 SNHLY and CDR2 FYNNEI. CDR3 protein: CASSDQGTTDTQYF. The CDR3 coding sequence is TGTGCCAGCAGTGACCAGGGGACGACAGATACGCAGTATTTT. Full variable domain (rest looked up from reference TRBV2 and TRBJ2-3): EPEVTQTPSHQVTQMGQEVILRCVPISNHLYFYWYRQILGQKVEFLVSFYNNEISEKSEIFDDQFSVERPDGSNFTLKIRSTKLEDSAMYFCASSDQGTTDTQYFGPGTRLTVL.

The rearrangement joins TRBV25-1 to TRBJ2-3, with 9 bases lining up with TRBD1. The CDR3 has 14 residues. Germline V gene sequence: CDR1 MGHDK, CDR2 SYGVNS. V lost 3 bases, J lost 4 bases, and 2 bases stayed unmatched. CDR3 sequence (DNA): TGTGCCAGCAGTGAGGACAGGGGACCAGATACGCAGTATTTT. Amino acid sequence: CASSEDRGPDTQYF.

This clone has just a few counts. The V gene is TRBV5-4, the J gene TRBJ2-7, with D possibly matching TRBD2 (6 bases). Germline V CDR1 and CDR2: SGHNT, YYREEE (reference sequence). Trimming removed 6 bases at V and 5 bases at J, with 21 bases between. The length of the CDR3 is 15 residues. This CDR3 is CASTSWDRRDNEQYF. CDR3 DNA: TGTGCCAGCACCTCCTGGGACCGGAGGGATAACGAGCAGTACTTC.

This clone came up a few times. This sequence joins TRBV5-8 and TRBJ2-7, with a possible D match to TRBD1 (6 bases). V lost 4 bases to trimming and J lost 6 bases, with 11 bases between them. The CDR3 has 12 amino acids. The V gene's germline CDR1 is SGHTS and CDR2 YDEGEE. Here the CDR3 reads CASSPQGGEQYF. CDR3 in DNA: TGTGCCAGCAGCCCCCAAGGGGGCGAGCAGTACTTC.

The chain carries TRBV6-5 and TRBJ1-2; D not resolved. V gave up 5 bases and J gave up 1 base, with 11 bases separating them. Germline V gene sequence: CDR1 MNHEY, CDR2 SVGAGI. This CDR3 region has 14 residues. This CDR3 reads CASSPLAGNYGYTF. Here the CDR3 DNA reads TGTGCCAGCAGTCCCCTGGCGGGTAACTATGGCTACACCTTC.

The rearrangement uses TRBV11-2 and TRBJ1-2; D may be TRBD1 (5 bases). The CDR3 totals 14 residues. The ends were cut back, 4 bases at V and 3 bases at J, with 12 bases in the middle. Germline loops: CDR1 SGHAT, CDR2 FQNNGV. The chain's CDR3 is CASSSLGVYYGYTF. The CDR3 DNA reads TGTGCCAGCAGCTCCCTAGGGGTTTACTATGGCTACACCTTC.

This sequence joins TRBV29-1 and TRBJ2-3; 8 positions match TRBD1. The CDR3 is made up of 13 amino acids. J lost 2 bases, V lost 5 bases, and 3 bases had no gene match. Looked up from germline, CDR1 is SQVTM and CDR2 is ANQGSEA. CDR3 loop: CSVRTGITDTQYF. The DNA for the CDR3 is TGCAGCGTTAGGACAGGGATCACAGATACGCAGTATTTT.

As for this clone: The junction differs from germline at one of its ends, possibly a read error. This rearrangement joins TRBV7-9 to TRBJ1-4, with 8 bases lining up with TRBD1. Germline loops: CDR1 SEHNR, CDR2 FQNEAQ (reference sequence). This CDR3 is 15 amino acids long. CDR3: CSSSRGQGAGEKLFF. CDR3 DNA: TGTTCCAGCAGCCGGGGGCAGGGGGCTGGTGAAAAACTGTTTTTT.

The CDR3 DNA reads as TGCGCCAGCAGCCCCCGACAGGGATCCTACGAGCAGTACTTC. It yields the protein CASSPRQGSYEQYF. The V call is TRBV4-1, the J call TRBJ2-7; 7 bases match TRBD1. The CDR3 has 14 amino acids. V shed 4 bases, J shed 1 base, and the junction held 4 bases outside the gene matches. Germline V gives CDR1 MGHRA, CDR2 YSYEKL.

CDR3 coding DNA: TGTGCCACCAGCAGAGATCCTAGCGGGGGGCTGAATGAGCAGTTCTTC. Its protein product is CATSRDPSGGLNEQFF. The chain links TRBV15 to TRBJ2-1; 11 bases are a match to TRBD2. Unmatched junction bases numbered 5, after V lost 0 bases and J lost 7 bases. This CDR3 contains 16 residues. Germline lookup yields CDR1 LNHNV and CDR2 YYDKDF (reference sequence).

The chain links TRBV5-1 to TRBJ1-4; 8 nucleotides line up with TRBD1. V lost 4 bases to trimming and J lost 6 bases; unmatched junction nucleotides: 5. From germline, CDR1 is SGHRS and CDR2 YFSETQ. The CDR3 covers 14 residues. Written as DNA, the CDR3 is TGCGCCAGCAGCATCGACAGGGGATATGAAAAACTGTTTTTT. It codes for CASSIDRGYEKLFF.

The V gene is TRBV7-6, the J gene TRBJ2-7; D remains unclear. CDR3 length equals 14 residues. CDR1 and CDR2 from the germline V gene are SGHVS and FNYEAQ. V was trimmed by 3 bases and J by 0 bases, leaving 9 bases between them. CDR3 region: CASSLGHRSYEQYF. The DNA of the CDR3 is TGTGCCAGCAGCTTGGGCCATCGCTCCTACGAGCAGTACTTC.